The sequence of this T cell receptor (beta chain) was determined in a study of technical replicates of blood from a handful of donors. The V end lost 3 bases, the J end lost 5 bases, and 16 bases lay between the germline ends. The V gene's germline CDR1 is ENHRY and CDR2 SYGVKD. The CDR3 runs 16 residues. This table comes from immunoSEQ multiplex PCR, and its TCRdb copy is limited to in-frame clones, with some not included. The table records around 67,000 clones, approximately 86% of them present only once. This clone appeared once. Sequenced material: PBMCs. The chain has TRBV10-3 and TRBJ2-2, with D possibly matching TRBD2 (6 bases). The receptor's source is a human donor in good health. Some clones in this sample may be carry-over from other donors' samples. CDR3 DNA sequence: TGTGCCATCAGTGAAAGTAGCGGTGGTAGGACCGGGGAGCTGTTTTTT. Its translation is CAISESSGGRTGELFF.